Sequencing of this T cell receptor (beta chain) was carried out in a study of tumor-infiltrating lymphocytes in localized non-small cell lung cancer. Turning to the study itself: Some samples were collected after neoadjuvant chemotherapy; smokers, never-smokers and several histologies were included. Tumor tissue and non-adjacent uninvolved lung came from each patient. Study conclusions and caveats: Only some patients had TCR sequencing, depending on available tissue. T-cell fraction did not differ between immunotypes IM1 and IM2.

The method was immunoSEQ multiplex PCR; TCRdb's version includes in-frame clones alone and lacks a portion of them. The table has 7,300 or so clones, around 60% seen once. Germline V lookup: CDR1 MNHNS, CDR2 SASEGT. This CDR3 spans 14 amino acids. V lost 9 bases and J lost 4, with 18 bases in between. A remark on this clone: Its specificity is not known.

J is TRBJ1-1 and V is TRBV6-1; D gene unclear. The specimen was uninvolved lung tissue not adjacent to the tumor. This sequence was found in a human donor with non-small cell lung cancer. CDR3 sequence: CASTLIRGSTEAFF. CDR3 in DNA: TGTGCCAGTACCCTAATCAGAGGGAGCACTGAAGCTTTCTTT.